This T cell receptor beta chain derives from a study of cytomegalovirus exposure and HLA in healthy donors. General study points: Later analysis revealed greater clonal expansion in HLA-associated TCR beta chains than in equally common others. A later analysis showed TCR association rates differing by HLA locus, peaking at DRB1 and lowest at HLA-C. Reports described diagnosis of cytomegalovirus status by the classifier as highly specific and sensitive.

PCR involved 60 Vbeta and 13 Jbeta primers. Assay: immunoSEQ multiplex PCR; the TCRdb copy retains only in-frame clones and omits some. The profile shows some 180,000 clones, around 80% of them singletons. For this clone: Its specificity is unknown.

V was cut by 0 bases and J by 10 bases, with 10 bases left in between. The CDR3 loop spans 13 amino acids. Germline V gives CDR1 MNHEY, CDR2 SMNVEV (reference sequence). Source material: PBMCs. The source is a woman in her late teens or twenties in good health and CMV-seronegative. The chain is built from TRBV27 and TRBJ2-1; weak D call: TRBD1 (5 bases). The CDR3 is CASSLSWGHEQFF. As DNA, the CDR3 is TGTGCCAGCAGTTTATCTTGGGGCCACGAGCAGTTCTTC.